This T cell receptor beta chain was sequenced in a study of post-analysis software for immune sequencing data. Libraries were made from TCR beta cDNA, and they carried unique molecular identifiers. TCRdb reprocessed the PCR reads with MiXCR, giving one entry per CDR3 protein. The data contain 350,000 to 500,000 distinct CDR3 sequences, about 39% of them singletons. Per germline, CDR1 SGHRS and CDR2 YFSETQ. The CDR3 covers 16 residues. V lost 4 bases and J 1 base, leaving 17 bases between the germline ends. Study results and caveats: Multiple sclerosis patients showed significantly lower normalized Chao1 diversity than controls did. The study found TRBV5-6, TRBV5-1 and TRBV20-1 among five TRBV segments more frequent in patients than controls.

There are a few counts of this clonotype. The antigen is undetermined. The specimen sequenced was blood. The clonotype was recovered from a girl aged 2 to 10 with multiple sclerosis. V is TRBV5-1 and J is TRBJ1-2; a weak D match, TRBD1 (5 bases). CDR3: CASSPFSGASNYGYTF. Here the CDR3 DNA reads TGCGCCAGCAGCCCCTTTAGTGGGGCAAGTAACTATGGCTACACCTTC.